This entry concerns a single T cell receptor beta chain. Clones were read by immunoSEQ multiplex PCR, and TCRdb kept only the in-frame ones, dropping some. The data contain roughly 1.5 million clones, 98% of them singletons. The data belong to a study of shared clonotypes between healthy human individuals. Germline values: CDR1 MNHNY, CDR2 SVGAGI (reference sequence). After removal of 9 bases from V and 4 bases from J, the junction contained 7 bases not matched to a gene. The CDR3 spans 14 residues. The chain uses TRBV6-6 and TRBJ2-3; 10 positions match TRBD1. The receptor was derived from a man aged 25 to 40 in good health. Sequenced material: naive CD4+ T cells sorted from blood. Subset described: CD45RA+ positively selected. As DNA, the CDR3 is TGTGCCAGTTCCCGGGACAGGGGTTCAGATACGCAGTATTTT. Protein sequence: CASSRDRGSDTQYF.